This T cell receptor beta chain comes out of a study of regulatory T cells in long-lasting Graves disease. Overall study findings and caveats: Having only a small sample size may have limited accuracy. Persistent disease preferred TRBV28, TRBJ1-2 and TRBJ2-5; new disease, TRBV20-1 and TRBJ2-1.

Sequencing libraries for TCR beta were prepared with iRepertoire HTBI primers and Arm-PCR of CDR3 regions. MiXCR, applied by TCRdb to the multiplex PCR reads, yields one record per CDR3 protein. The sample yields around 430,000 distinct CDR3 sequences, approximately 22% seen once. As to time point: persistent/refractory GD, antithyroid drugs over 5 years with positive TRAb. From RNA extracted from PBMCs, the TCR library was made. V lost 3 bases to trimming and J lost 6 bases; unmatched junction nucleotides: 11. The germline V gene encodes CDR1 MNHGY and CDR2 SVAAGI. The CDR3 contains 15 residues. Ten or more counts support this clonotype. What it binds is not known.

This clonotype originated in a female donor with Graves disease. This specimen consisted of peripheral blood mononuclear cells (PBMCs), obtained when the disease was refractory, from a patient treated with antithyroid drugs. This sequence joins TRBV6-9 and TRBJ2-7; TRBD1 agrees at 7 bases. CDR3 in amino acids: CASSYGVQGQSEQYF. CDR3 coding DNA: TGTGCCAGCAGTTACGGGGTACAGGGGCAATCCGAGCAGTACTTC.